This T cell receptor (beta chain) originates from a study of Ad26.COV2.S vaccination and SARS-CoV-2 variants. Study-level points and caveats: Marked by substantial breadth, spike-specific CD8+ and CD4+ T cell responses were reportedly seen after vaccination. Total T cell responses may have been underestimated by the TCR breadth and depth analyses.

The treatment denotes: about 20 received Ad26.COV2.S at low or high dose, single or two shots; 5 received placebo; per-sample allocation not given. The samples date from day 63 after the first vaccine or placebo injection. Produced via immunoSEQ multiplex PCR; TCRdb's table is partial and in-frame only. The table has 290,000 or so clones, 87% seen once; the top ten hold about 3.1%. In this sample, this clone turned up once. No antigen is known for it. This receptor was identified in a person aged 18-60 years who received the Ad26.COV2.S COVID-19 vaccine or a placebo. The material was peripheral blood, obtained in a trial of Ad26.COV2.S vaccine versus placebo.

The CDR3 nucleotides are TGTGCCAGCAGTTTTAATCTAGCGGGGGCCTACGAGCAGTACTTC. It specifies CASSFNLAGAYEQYF. This chain joins TRBV27 and TRBJ2-7; 10 bases fit TRBD2. This CDR3 is 15 amino acids long. The trim removed 3 bases at V and 2 bases at J, leaving 4 bases unmatched. The germline V gene encodes CDR1 MNHEY and CDR2 SMNVEV (reference sequence).